The clone carrying this T cell receptor beta chain was found many times. Amplified TCR beta CDR3 regions derived from RNA transcripts. First-round RT-PCR with HTBI primers amplified the TCR CDR3 region. In TCRdb, the multiplex PCR reads were re-called with MiXCR into one record per CDR3 protein. The table lists about 350,000 distinct CDR3 sequences, under 20% of them singletons, with about 3.7% in the top ten. Per germline, CDR1 MNHEY and CDR2 SMNVEV (reference sequence). The CDR3 loop spans 17 amino acids. Trimming removed 2 bases from V and 4 bases from J; junction bases left unmatched: 13. Graves' hyperthyroidism qualified as stable when ophthalmopathy did not progress within 18 months. Subjects aged 18 to 65 presented with newly diagnosed hyperthyroidism of less than 2 months' duration. In making diagnoses, clinical symptoms, serum thyroxine and TRAb, thyroid ultrasound and orbital computed tomography were all used.

The data were obtained in a study of T cells in Graves' hyperthyroidism and ophthalmopathy. Study background: Peripheral blood was drawn at first diagnosis, prior to all treatment.

The origin of this receptor is a woman under 30 with Graves' hyperthyroidism. Sequencing used blood. This chain connects TRBV27 to TRBJ2-7, with 8 bases matching TRBD2. The CDR3 sequence is CASSLAVPGGAGYEQYF. For the CDR3, the DNA is TGTGCCAGCAGTTTAGCCGTCCCCGGGGGGGCCGGATACGAGCAGTACTTC.